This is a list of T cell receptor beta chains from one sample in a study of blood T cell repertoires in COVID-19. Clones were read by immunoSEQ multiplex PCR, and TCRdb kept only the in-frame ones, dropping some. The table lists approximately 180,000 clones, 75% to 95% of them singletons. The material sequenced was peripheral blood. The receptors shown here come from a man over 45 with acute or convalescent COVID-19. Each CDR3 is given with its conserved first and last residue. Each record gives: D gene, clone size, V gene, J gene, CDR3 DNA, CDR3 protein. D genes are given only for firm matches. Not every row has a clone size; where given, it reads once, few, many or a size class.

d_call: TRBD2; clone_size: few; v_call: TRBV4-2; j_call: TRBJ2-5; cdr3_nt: TGTGCCAGCAGCCAAGAACCCGGGGGCGGGGGGTTCCAAGAGACCCAGTACTTC; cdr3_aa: CASSQEPGGGGFQETQYF
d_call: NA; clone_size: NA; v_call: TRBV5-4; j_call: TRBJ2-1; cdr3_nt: TGTGCCAGCAGCTTACAGGGTTCGCAGGAGGAGCAGTTCTTC; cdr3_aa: CASSLQGSQEEQFF
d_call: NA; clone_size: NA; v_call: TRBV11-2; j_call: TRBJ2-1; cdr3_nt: TGTGCCAGCAGCTTAATCCAGGGGCTCTATGAGCAGTTCTTC; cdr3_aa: CASSLIQGLYEQFF
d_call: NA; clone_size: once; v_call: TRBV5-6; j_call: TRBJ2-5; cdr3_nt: TGTGCCAGCAGCTTCTCCAGACAAGAGACCCAGTACTTC; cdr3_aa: CASSFSRQETQYF
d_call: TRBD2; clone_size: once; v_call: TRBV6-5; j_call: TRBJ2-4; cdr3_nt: TGTGCCAGCAGTTACAGGGGAGGGGACATTCAGTACTTC; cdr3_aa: CASSYRGGDIQYF
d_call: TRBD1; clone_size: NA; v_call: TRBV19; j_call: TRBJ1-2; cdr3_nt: TGTGCCAGTAGTAAGGACAGGGTTGGCTATGGCTACACCTTC; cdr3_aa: CASSKDRVGYGYTF
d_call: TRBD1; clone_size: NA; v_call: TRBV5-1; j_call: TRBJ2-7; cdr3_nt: TGCGCCAGCAGCCAAGGGACAGGGGGCGTCGAGCAGTACTTC; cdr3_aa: CASSQGTGGVEQYF
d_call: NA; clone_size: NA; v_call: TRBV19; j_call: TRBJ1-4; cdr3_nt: TGTGCCAGTAGTCGCCCAGGTTTGGGTGAAAAACTGTTTTTT; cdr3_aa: CASSRPGLGEKLFF
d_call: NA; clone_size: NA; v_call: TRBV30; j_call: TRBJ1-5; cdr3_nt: TGTGCCTGGAGTGTACAGGATAATCAGCCCCAGCATTTT; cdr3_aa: CAWSVQDNQPQHF
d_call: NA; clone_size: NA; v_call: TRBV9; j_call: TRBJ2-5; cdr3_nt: TGTGCCAGCAGCGAGAACCGAGGGGGAGAGACCCAGTACTTC; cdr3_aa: CASSENRGGETQYF
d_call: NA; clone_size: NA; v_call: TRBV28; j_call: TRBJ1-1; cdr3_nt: TGTGCCAGCAGTTTACCAATTGTGGACAGCCGCACTGAAGCTTTCTTT; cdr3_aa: CASSLPIVDSRTEAFF
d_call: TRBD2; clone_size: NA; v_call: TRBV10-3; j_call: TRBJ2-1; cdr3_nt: TGTGCCTCTCTCGCTGCGGGGGGGCCTAATGAGCAGTTCTTC; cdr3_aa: CASLAAGGPNEQFF
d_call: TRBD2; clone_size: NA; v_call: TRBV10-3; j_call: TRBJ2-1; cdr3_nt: TGTGCCATCAGTGAGCGGACTAGCGGGGGGGCCTTTTCAAATGAGCAGTTCTTC; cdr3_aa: CAISERTSGGAFSNEQFF
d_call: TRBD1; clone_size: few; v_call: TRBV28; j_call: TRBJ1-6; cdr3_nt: TGTGCCAGCAAAATGGGACAGGCTAATTCACCCCTCCACTTT; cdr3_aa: CASKMGQANSPLHF
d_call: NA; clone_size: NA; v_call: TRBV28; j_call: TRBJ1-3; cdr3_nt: TGTGCCAGCAGTACGGTCCAAGACTACACCATATATTTT; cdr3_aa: CASSTVQDYTIYF
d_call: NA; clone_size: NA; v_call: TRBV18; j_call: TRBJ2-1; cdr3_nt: TGTGCCAGCTCACCCCTTAGCAATGAGCAGTTCTTC; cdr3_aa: CASSPLSNEQFF
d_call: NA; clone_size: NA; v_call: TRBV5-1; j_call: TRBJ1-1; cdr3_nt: TGCGCCAGCAGCAGGGGGTGGCCTCGCTTTGAAGCTTTCTTT; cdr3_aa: CASSRGWPRFEAFF
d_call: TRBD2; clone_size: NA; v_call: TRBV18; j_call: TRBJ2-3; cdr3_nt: TGTGCCAGCTCACCCTACCTCTTAGCGGGGGGTAAAGAAGATACGCAGTATTTT; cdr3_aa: CASSPYLLAGGKEDTQYF
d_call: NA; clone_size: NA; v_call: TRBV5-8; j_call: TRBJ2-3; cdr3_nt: TGTGCCAGCAGCTTTGGACAGTGGAGAGCAGATACGCAGTATTTT; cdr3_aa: CASSFGQWRADTQYF
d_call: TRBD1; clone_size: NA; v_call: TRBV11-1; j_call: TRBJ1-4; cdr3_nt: TGTGCCAGCAGCCAAGGGACAGGCCGTAATGAAAAACTGTTTTTT; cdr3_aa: CASSQGTGRNEKLFF
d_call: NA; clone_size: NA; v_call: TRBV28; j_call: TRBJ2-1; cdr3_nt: TGTGCCAGCAGTTTTTTGCGGGACCCGAACAATGAGCAGTTCTTC; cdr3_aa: CASSFLRDPNNEQFF
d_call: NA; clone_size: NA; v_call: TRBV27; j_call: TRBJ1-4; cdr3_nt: TGTGCCAGCAGTGGCAAAGGGGGGGGCGTCGATGAAAAACTGTTTTTT; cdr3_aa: CASSGKGGGVDEKLFF
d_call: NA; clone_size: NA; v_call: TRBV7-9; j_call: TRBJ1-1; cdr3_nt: TGTGCCAGCAGCTTGGACACAGTCAACACTGAAGCTTTCTTT; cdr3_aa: CASSLDTVNTEAFF
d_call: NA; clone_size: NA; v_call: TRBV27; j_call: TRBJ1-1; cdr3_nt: TGTGCCAGCAGTTTAGGACGGGGCACTGAAGCTTTCTTT; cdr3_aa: CASSLGRGTEAFF
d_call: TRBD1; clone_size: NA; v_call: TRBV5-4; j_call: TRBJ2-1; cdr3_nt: TGTGCCAGCAGCGTGCCGACAGGGGGCACCTACAATGAGCAGTTCTTC; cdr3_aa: CASSVPTGGTYNEQFF
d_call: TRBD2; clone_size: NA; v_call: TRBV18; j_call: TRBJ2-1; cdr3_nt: TGTGCCAGCTCATCCCTAGCGGGGGGGGACAATGAGCAGTTCTTC; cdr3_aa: CASSSLAGGDNEQFF
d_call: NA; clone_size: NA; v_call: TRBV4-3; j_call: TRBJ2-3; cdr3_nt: TGCGCCAGCAGCCGCCGGGCAGGACTTACAGATACGCAGTATTTT; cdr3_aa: CASSRRAGLTDTQYF
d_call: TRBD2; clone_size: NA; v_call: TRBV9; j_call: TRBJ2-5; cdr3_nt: TGTGCCAGCAGCAGAGGGGGGACTAGCGGAAAAGAGACCCAGTACTTC; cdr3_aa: CASSRGGTSGKETQYF
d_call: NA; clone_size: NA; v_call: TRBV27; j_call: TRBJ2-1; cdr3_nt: TGTGCCAGCAGTCCTTTTACTGGTGAGCAGTTCTTC; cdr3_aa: CASSPFTGEQFF
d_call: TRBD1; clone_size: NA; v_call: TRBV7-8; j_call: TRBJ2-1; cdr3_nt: TGTGCCAGCAGCTTAAGCTCGGGACAGGGGGGTATGGATGAGCAGTTCTTC; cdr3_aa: CASSLSSGQGGMDEQFF
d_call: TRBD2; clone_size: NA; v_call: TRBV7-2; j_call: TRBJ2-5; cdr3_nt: TGTGCCAGCAGCTTCAGCGGGATCGGACAAGAGACCCAGTACTTC; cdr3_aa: CASSFSGIGQETQYF
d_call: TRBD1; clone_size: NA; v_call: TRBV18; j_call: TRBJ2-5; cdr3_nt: TGTGCCAGCTCACGATGGGACAGGGGGCAAGAGACCCAGTACTTC; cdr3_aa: CASSRWDRGQETQYF
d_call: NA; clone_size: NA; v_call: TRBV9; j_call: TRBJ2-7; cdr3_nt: TGTGCCAGCAGCGTAAGCGGCAGCTACGAGCAGTACTTC; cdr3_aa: CASSVSGSYEQYF
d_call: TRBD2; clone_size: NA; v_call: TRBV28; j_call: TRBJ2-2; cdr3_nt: TGTGCCAGCAGTAGAGGGACTAGCGGGAAGGTCGGGGAGCTGTTTTTT; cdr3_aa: CASSRGTSGKVGELFF
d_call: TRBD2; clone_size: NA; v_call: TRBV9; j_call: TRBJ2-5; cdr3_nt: TGTGCCAGCACGACTAGCGGGGGGACCTCAGAGACCCAGTACTTC; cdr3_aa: CASTTSGGTSETQYF
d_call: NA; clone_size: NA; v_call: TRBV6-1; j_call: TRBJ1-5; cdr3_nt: TGTGCCAGCAGTGATAACAGGGAGTTTCAGCCCCAGCATTTT; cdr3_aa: CASSDNREFQPQHF
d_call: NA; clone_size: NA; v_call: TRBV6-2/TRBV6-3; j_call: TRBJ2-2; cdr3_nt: TGTGCCAGCAGTTACTCGAACTTAGGACAGCACACCGGGGAGCTGTTTTTT; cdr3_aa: CASSYSNLGQHTGELFF
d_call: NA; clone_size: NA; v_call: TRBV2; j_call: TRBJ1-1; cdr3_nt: TGTGCCAGCAGTGAAGTTGTTTTCGCGGGCACTGAAGCTTTCTTT; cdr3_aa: CASSEVVFAGTEAFF
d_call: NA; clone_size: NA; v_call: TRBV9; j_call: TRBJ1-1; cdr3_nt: TGTGCCAGCAGCCCCCAGGGCCGGAACACTGAAGCTTTCTTT; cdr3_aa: CASSPQGRNTEAFF
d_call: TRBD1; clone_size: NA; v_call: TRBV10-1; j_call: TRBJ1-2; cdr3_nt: TGCGCCAGCAGCATGACAGGGAAAGATGGCTACACCTTC; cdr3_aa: CASSMTGKDGYTF
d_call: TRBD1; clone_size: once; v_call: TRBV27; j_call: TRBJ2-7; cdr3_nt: TGTGCCAGCAGAGACGGACAGGCTACCTACGAGCAGTACTTC; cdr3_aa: CASRDGQATYEQYF
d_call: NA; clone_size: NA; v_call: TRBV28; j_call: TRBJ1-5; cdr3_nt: TGTGCCAGCAATACAAATCAGCCCCAGCATTTT; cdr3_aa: CASNTNQPQHF
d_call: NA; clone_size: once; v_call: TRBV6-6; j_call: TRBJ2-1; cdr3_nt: TGTGCCAGCAGTCGACTAGGGGGTGAGCAGTTCTTC; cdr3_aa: CASSRLGGEQFF